This T cell receptor (beta chain) was documented in a study of cytomegalovirus exposure and HLA in healthy donors. Study-wide findings and caveats: The study reported that TCR beta sequences accurately predicted HLA-A and HLA-B alleles in most subjects. TCR beta V- and J-gene trimming was later associated with a missense DCLRE1C variant. Apart from CMV serostatus, no immune exposure information was available.

Remarks on this clone: Its antigen is as yet unknown.

The trim removed 0 bases at V and 3 bases at J, leaving 4 bases unmatched. The CDR3 is 14 residues long. Germline assignment: CDR1 GTSNPN and CDR2 SVGIG (reference sequence). Use of 60 Vbeta and 13 Jbeta primers characterized the PCR. Here immunoSEQ multiplex PCR was the method, and the copy in TCRdb shows in-frame clones only, minus some. This sample's table has roughly 120,000 clones. The TCR originated in a man between 18 and 35 years old in good health and CMV-seronegative. The sample consisted of PBMCs. The chain recombines TRBV30 with TRBJ1-2, with 7 bases fitting TRBD1. In DNA form, the CDR3 reads TGTGCCTGGAGTGTACAGGGGAAGTACTATGGCTACACCTTC. This translates into CAWSVQGKYYGYTF.